A single T cell receptor beta chain is shown here with its context. The antigen remains undetermined. This record comes from a study of shared clonotypes between healthy human individuals. Replicate PCRs from sorted subsets contained roughly 220 ng DNA, which is some 29,000 T cell genomes. Profiled with immunoSEQ multiplex PCR; TCRdb holds only in-frame clones, not every one. The repertoire holds around 2.5 million clones, with approximately 93% as singletons. CDR1 is SEHNR and CDR2 is FQNEAQ in the germline V gene (reference sequence). The germline V and J ends were trimmed by 6 bases and 5 bases, with 16 bases remaining between them. The CDR3 runs 14 residues. General study results and limits: Represented diversity (both genetic and exposure-history) was limited by the small number of donors. Generally, naive subsets came out with larger estimated richness than memory subsets. Sequencing depth was predicted to influence how clonotypes are shared among donors.

The origin of this receptor is a young man in good health. Some clones in this sample may be carry-over from other donors' samples. The specimen was naive CD4+ T cells from PBMCs. As for subset: CD45RA+ positively selected. The V gene is TRBV7-9, the J gene TRBJ2-5, with TRBD1 as a possible D gene (5 bases). The CDR3 sequence: CASRKQALGETQYF. As DNA, the CDR3 is TGTGCCAGCAGGAAACAGGCCCTAGGGGAGACCCAGTACTTC.